The sequence of this T cell receptor beta chain was determined in a study of a mutant IDH1 vaccine in newly diagnosed glioma. Background on the study: Previous care, which was radiotherapy, temozolomide, or both, most often involved both.

Overall study results and limits: Pseudoprogression looked unconnected to shifts in top peripheral T cell clonotypes. Across multiple MHC alleles, 93.3% of patients had vaccine-induced responses.

The ends were cut back, 0 bases at V and 0 bases at J, with 10 bases in the middle. The germline CDR1 and CDR2 sequences are LGHNA and YNFKEQ. The CDR3 has 16 residues. Indicated time point: week 47, end of study. Topical imiquimod was applied with each vaccine dose, which held 300 ug of mutant IDH1 20-mer peptide. Astrocytomas that were new, WHO grade 3 or 4, IDH1-mutant and ATRX-lost were present in the donors. The sample holds one count of this clone. Its cognate antigen is unknown. Profiling relied on immunoSEQ multiplex PCR, and the TCRdb table lists in-frame clones only, not all of them. The table includes about 94,000 clones, around 92% detected once.

This chain connects TRBV4-2 to TRBJ2-3, with D possibly being TRBD1 (5 bases). The source is a woman in her fifties or sixties with glioma. Sequences were derived from PBMCs, sampled from a glioma patient whose treatment included an IDH1 peptide vaccine. The DNA of the CDR3 is TGTGCCAGCAGCCAAGATGGGCAGGGAAGCACAGATACGCAGTATTTT. Its translation: CASSQDGQGSTDTQYF.